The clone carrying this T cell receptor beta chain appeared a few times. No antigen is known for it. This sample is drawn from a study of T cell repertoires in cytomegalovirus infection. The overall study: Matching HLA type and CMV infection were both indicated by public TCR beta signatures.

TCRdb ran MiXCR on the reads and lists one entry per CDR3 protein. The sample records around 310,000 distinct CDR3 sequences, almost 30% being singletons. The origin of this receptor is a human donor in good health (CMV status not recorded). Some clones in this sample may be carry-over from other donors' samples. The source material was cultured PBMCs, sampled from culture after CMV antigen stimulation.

CDR3 in DNA: TGCAGTGCTCAGCGGGACGGATCACCGGAGACCCAGTACTTC. This gives the protein CSAQRDGSPETQYF. The rearrangement links TRBV20-1 to TRBJ2-5, with 7 positions matching TRBD2. The CDR3 has 14 amino acids. V lost 5 bases to trimming and J lost 5 bases; unmatched junction nucleotides: 11. Germline values: CDR1 DFQATT, CDR2 SNEGSKA (reference sequence).